This TCR beta chain was documented in a study of blood T cells in healthy people across ages. This clonotype was found a few times. There are 14 residues in the CDR3. The germline V gene has CDR1 DFQATT and CDR2 SNEGSKA (reference sequence). The V and J ends lost 2 bases and 4 bases respectively, with 12 bases between them. Using a J-beta primer mix together with a sample-barcoded 5' primer, a second PCR was run for roughly 7 to 11 cycles. TCRdb reprocessed the 5' RACE reads with MiXCR, giving one entry per CDR3 protein. Among some 1.1 million distinct CDR3 sequences, under 40% were seen once, and the ten largest hold roughly 13%.

The J gene is TRBJ1-5, the V gene TRBV20-1, with unresolved D. What was sequenced was blood. This receptor was obtained from a man between 18 and 35 years old in good health. In nucleotides, the CDR3 is TGCAGTGCTAGACGTGGTCCCACTAATCAGCCCCAGCATTTT. Translated, it gives CSARRGPTNQPQHF.